This T cell receptor beta chain derives from a study of cytomegalovirus exposure and HLA in healthy donors. Findings of the study overall: When a later analysis compared HLA-associated TCR beta chains with equally common others, the HLA-associated chains turned out to be more clonally expanded and to have lower generation probabilities. The classifier reportedly diagnosed cytomegalovirus status with high sensitivity and specificity. The sole available immune exposure information was CMV serostatus.

The PCR used 60 Vbeta and 13 Jbeta primers. Data came from immunoSEQ multiplex PCR; TCRdb stores just in-frame clones and leaves some out. The table shows 150,000 to 200,000 clones, with around 85% occurring only once. In the case of this clone: What it recognizes is unknown.

Donors counted as nominally healthy when sampled, yet unrecorded immune exposures were likely. CDR3 length equals 16 residues. The TCR was taken from a man in his late teens or twenties in good health and CMV-seronegative. Sample: PBMCs. The chain carries TRBV21-1 and TRBJ1-2; the listed D gene, TRBD1, was not tested against the DNA. TRBV21-1 is tagged as a pseudogene. Here the CDR3 DNA reads TGTGCCAGCAGCAAAAAGGGGATTTTTAGGGAATGGCTAAGGGCCTTC. Its protein product is CASSKKGIFREWLRAF.